This T cell receptor (beta chain) is from a study of T cells in Graves' hyperthyroidism and ophthalmopathy (dated by TCRdb to the late 2010s). Some background on the complete study: Peripheral blood was collected at initial diagnosis, before any treatment. TCR V-J signatures able to tell the groups apart were searched for in a discovery cohort of 100 patients, of whom more than 40 had Graves' ophthalmopathy and some 60 had stable Graves' hyperthyroidism. Prospective prediction of ophthalmopathy was tested in an independent validation cohort consisting of roughly 20 hyperthyroidism patients and about 17 patients who later progressed to ophthalmopathy. The 85 to 100 discovery patients were randomly split 7:3 into training and test sets. Thyroid tissue and blood T-cell repertoires from several Graves' hyperthyroidism patients were also compared in the study. Following sampling, methimazole starting at 30 mg daily was given to hyperthyroidism patients, and high-dose intravenous methylprednisolone was given to ophthalmopathy patients. According to the paper, TCR Vbeta CDR3 sequencing was carried out on 120 to 150 peripheral blood samples, which came from fewer than 50 ophthalmopathy, around 75 hyperthyroidism and roughly 17 progressor patients. The investigation overall reported the following: A 13 V-J signature model separated ophthalmopathy from stable hyperthyroidism, with just over 85% sensitivity and 81.08% specificity in cross-validation and 80%/75% in testing. Blood samples also contained most of the expanded thyroid clonotypes (frequency above 0.001), which suggests that blood repertoires may reflect thyroid immune responses. Sample size was not statistically predetermined, and blinding of investigators to group allocation was not performed. In validation, the model predicted progression to ophthalmopathy with around 71% sensitivity and around 72% specificity, a median of about 6 months before onset.

Including cysteine and phenylalanine, the CDR3 has 13 amino acids. The CDR3 DNA has 39 bases and is translated from base 1. The germline V gene yields SGHTA for CDR1 and FQGNSA for CDR2. Germline trimming: 4 bases from V, 4 bases from J; junction bases outside gene matches: 0. The TCR beta CDR3 regions were amplified from the RNA transcripts. A first-round RT-PCR of the TCR CDR3 used the HTBI primer set with the Qiagen OneStep RT-PCR kit. A second multiplex PCR round built the libraries, followed by size selection and purification. The libraries were sequenced on an Illumina HiSeq2000 using paired-end 100 bp reads. In the source study's methods: Raw data were processed with SOAPnuke, discarding reads with adapters, uncalled bases, mean Phred below 15, or no exact constant-primer or identifier match. COPE v1.2.5 was used to merge high-quality paired reads, and clonotypes were defined as unique nucleotide sequences. MiTCR v1.1 was used to align clonotypes to the IMGT TRBV, TRBD and TRBJ reference segments. Only V-J combinations with frequency above 0.0001, covering 99% to 99.2% of repertoires, were analysed. The TCS score was defined as F50 (clonal expansion) divided by E x V (chaos), with BLOSUM62-based TCRdist calculated between CDR3 peptides within each V-J. Welch's t-statistics and random forest reduced several hundred V-J features to about 12, which were used in a naive Bayes classifier (R e1071). The raw public reads went through TCRdb reprocessing: fastp at Q25, MiXCR clone calling, in-frame beta chains kept. Rows with a matching CDR3 protein are joined into one entry that keeps the most common DNA and genes. The V and J calls shown here were made by TCRdb, not taken from the authors' results. The sample profile shows about 640,000 distinct CDR3 sequences; more than 20% of them were found once. Roughly 30% of the sample lies in the top ten.

As to this clonotype: The clone's antigen remains unknown. The record has no base qualities; no much larger clone is one base away.

Ophthalmopathy patients had moderately to severely active disease, with a Clinical Activity Score of 3 or more, a NOSPECS grade of 4 or more, and a disease duration of less than 3 months. Patients with uncontrolled infections, other autoimmune diseases, pregnancy or lactation were excluded. Clinical symptoms, serum thyroxine and TRAb, thyroid ultrasound, and orbital computed tomography formed the basis for the diagnoses. PBMCs were isolated from about 9.1 ml of fresh peripheral blood by Ficoll-Paque density gradient centrifugation. Trizol reagent was used to extract total RNA, and RNA quality was then checked on an Agilent 2100 Bioanalyzer.

The sequence derives from a man aged 25 to 40 with Graves' ophthalmopathy. The sample consisted of blood. The V and J segments used are TRBV7-2 and TRBJ2-1; TRBD1 agrees with 8 junctional bases. The DNA sequence reads TGTGCCAGCAGCTGGACAGGGTACAATGAGCAGTTCTTC. Translated, it reads CASSWTGYNEQFF.